One and the same sample provided the 2 T cell receptor beta chains below, sequenced in a study of T-cell reconstitution after alpha-beta-depleted transplantation in children. Unique molecular identifiers were built into the TCRbeta library. TCRdb ran MiXCR on the PCR reads and lists one entry per CDR3 protein. The profile shows about 460,000 distinct CDR3 sequences, about an eighth of them singletons. Specimen: PBMCs, mostly from graft donor cells, collected 180 days after TCRalphabeta/CD19-depleted stem cell transplant. These receptors all come from a female patient younger than 10 who had a stem cell transplant for aplastic anemia, so the T cells may come from the graft donor.

In its sample, this clonotype was seen a few times. The chain recombines TRBV29-1 with TRBJ2-7, with 10 positions matching TRBD2. With 1 base clipped from V and 1 base from J, the junction kept 1 base outside the gene matches. Germline lookup yields CDR1 SQVTM and CDR2 ANQGSEA. The CDR3 loop spans 14 amino acids. The CDR3 here is CSVEVLAGSYEQYF. As DNA, the CDR3 is TGCAGCGTTGAAGTACTAGCGGGATCCTACGAGCAGTACTTC.

In this sample, this clonotype turned up many times. The chain recombines TRBV5-1 with TRBJ2-1; 8 nucleotides align to TRBD2. CDR3 length: 16 amino acids. V lost 4 bases and J lost 3; bases outside the gene matches: 9. The germline CDR1 and CDR2 sequences are SGHRS and YFSETQ. CDR3 sequence reads: CASSRGGLAGYNEQFF. CDR3 sequence (DNA): TGCGCCAGCAGCAGGGGGGGGCTAGCGGGCTACAATGAGCAGTTCTTC.